One sample yielded the 29 T cell receptor beta chains listed below, sequenced in a study of regulatory T cells in long-lasting Graves disease. Building the TCR beta libraries relied on iRepertoire HTBI primers, and CDR3 regions underwent Arm-PCR. MiXCR was run by TCRdb on the multiplex PCR reads, yielding one entry per CDR3 protein. Here the sample spans 300,000 to 400,000 distinct CDR3 sequences, roughly 18% being singletons. Time point given: newly diagnosed GD, antithyroid drugs for less than 3 months. RNA extracted from PBMCs served as the sequencing template. This sample comprised peripheral blood mononuclear cells (PBMCs), obtained at new diagnosis, from a patient treated with antithyroid drugs. These receptors were taken from a female donor with Graves disease.

This clonotype was seen many times. The gene calls are TRBV11-2 and TRBJ2-7, with D possibly being TRBD1 (6 bases). This CDR3 region has 14 residues. V was pared by 1 base and J by 3 bases, with 10 bases between. CDR1 and CDR2 from the germline V gene are SGHAT and FQNNGV. The CDR3 loop is CASSLAQGFYEQYF. The DNA of the CDR3 is TGTGCCAGCAGCTTAGCACAGGGCTTCTACGAGCAGTACTTC.

This clonotype was seen ten or more times. V gene TRBV5-1 combines with J gene TRBJ1-1; 10 bases align to TRBD1. Unmatched junction bases numbered 3, after V lost 3 bases and J lost 1 base. Germline CDR1 SGHRS, CDR2 YFSETQ. This CDR3 has 15 amino acids. The CDR3 is CASSWDRGKNTEAFF. Written as DNA, the CDR3 is TGCGCCAGCAGCTGGGACAGGGGAAAGAACACTGAAGCTTTCTTT.

In regard to this clonotype: The junction does not match germline at one end; this may be a read error. The genes are TRBV7-9 and TRBJ2-1; weak D call: TRBD2 (6 bases). The germline CDR1 and CDR2 sequences are SEHNR and FQNEAQ (reference sequence). This CDR3 region has 15 residues. DNA for the CDR3: TGTGCCAGCAGCCCTCATGGGACTTACTACAATGAGCAGTCCTTC. Protein sequence: CASSPHGTYYNEQSF.

This clonotype has ten or more counts. The chain carries TRBV29-1 and TRBJ2-5, with 9 bases identical to TRBD2. There are 15 residues in the CDR3. Germline lookup yields CDR1 SQVTM and CDR2 ANQGSEA. Trimming removed 4 bases from V and 7 bases from J; junction bases left unmatched: 13. DNA for the CDR3: TGCAGCGTTGGACTTGGGACTAGCTTTATCGGGACCCAGTACTTC. It codes for CSVGLGTSFIGTQYF.

This clonotype was counted only a few times. The chain couples TRBV6-1 to TRBJ1-5; 7 nucleotides line up with TRBD1. V was pared by 5 bases and J by 2 bases, with 9 bases of the junction left unmatched. The CDR3 length is 16 residues. CDR1 and CDR2 (germline): MNHNS, SASEGT. CDR3: CASSNNRGVGNQPQHF. The DNA of the CDR3 is TGTGCCAGCAGTAATAACAGGGGTGTCGGCAATCAGCCCCAGCATTTT.

The table lists this clonotype with many counts. A junction boundary mismatches the germline segment, possibly from a read error. V gene TRBV12-3 or TRBV12-4 combines with J gene TRBJ2-5; 8 bases align to TRBD1. The length of the CDR3 is 12 residues. CDR3 in DNA: TGTGCCAGCAGTACCTCGGACAGGGCCGAGTTCTTC. Protein: CASSTSDRAEFF.

This clonotype came up many times. The chain couples TRBV18 to TRBJ2-4; perhaps TRBD1 as D (5 bases). The CDR3 runs 12 residues. Germline V lookup: CDR1 KGHSH, CDR2 LQKENI. Trimming shortened V by 2 bases and J by 8 bases, and 7 bases separated the two germline ends. In DNA, the CDR3 is TGTGCCAGCTCACCAGGGGCCGACATTCAGTACTTC. It yields the protein CASSPGADIQYF.

This chain links TRBV29-1 with TRBJ2-3; TRBD2 matches 7 bases. The CDR3 contains 16 residues. The germline gives CDR1 SQVTM, CDR2 ANQGSEA. J lost 3 bases, V lost 6 bases, and 15 bases had no gene match. The CDR3, as DNA: TGCAGCGTCGGGAAAGGGGTACTAGCGACGACAGATACGCAGTATTTT. Its translation: CSVGKGVLATTDTQYF.

This clonotype was seen a handful of times. The gene calls are TRBV7-6 and TRBJ2-7; 9 nucleotides agree with TRBD2. Looked up from germline, CDR1 is SGHVS and CDR2 is FNYEAQ. Trimming cost V 4 bases and J 0 bases; bases outside gene matches: 13. CDR3 size: 18 residues. The DNA of the CDR3 is TGTGCCAGCAGCTCCTTGGTTGCGGCGGGAGGGTTCTCCTACGAGCAGTACTTC. Protein product: CASSSLVAAGGFSYEQYF.

To note about this clonotype: A much larger clone is a single base away; this may be a read error. The chain couples TRBV28 to TRBJ1-1; 11 bases align to TRBD1. This CDR3 comprises 16 residues. Looked up from germline, CDR1 is MDHEN and CDR2 is SYDVKM. The CDR3 region is CASSFRGQGAGTDAFF. The CDR3 nucleotides read TGTGCCAGCAGTTTCAGAGGACAGGGGGCAGGCACTGACGCTTTCTTT.

Ten or more counts support this clonotype. The chain has TRBV6-6 and TRBJ2-1; weak D call: TRBD2 (5 bases). This CDR3 region has 14 residues. Germline loops: CDR1 MNHNY, CDR2 SVGAGI (reference sequence). V lost 0 bases and J lost 10, with 13 bases in between. The chain's CDR3 is CASSYSRVTQEQFF. In DNA form, the CDR3 reads TGTGCCAGCAGTTACTCGAGGGTAACTCAGGAGCAGTTCTTC.

The chain carries TRBV28 and TRBJ2-1, with a weak D call TRBD2 (5 bases). Trimming pared 2 bases from V and 8 bases from J, leaving 7 bases between. CDR3 length equals 12 residues. Germline CDR1 and CDR2: MDHEN and SYDVKM. The CDR3 DNA reads as TGTGCCAGCAGTTTAATAGCGTATGAGCAGTTCTTC. As protein: CASSLIAYEQFF.

V gene TRBV5-1 combines with J gene TRBJ2-1, with a possible D match to TRBD2 (5 bases). Trimming took 6 bases from V and 5 from J, leaving 21 bases between them. Germline CDR1 reads SGHRS; CDR2 reads YFSETQ. The CDR3 sequence is 16 residues long. The CDR3 coding sequence is TGCGCCAGCAACCATATCCTAGTAGAGCGGAACAATGAGCAGTTCTTC. Protein product: CASNHILVERNNEQFF.

This chain uses TRBV15 with TRBJ2-7, with unresolved D. The CDR3 runs to 15 residues. Germline loops: CDR1 LNHNV, CDR2 YYDKDF (reference sequence). The V gene lost 0 bases and the J gene lost 6 bases, with 15 bases spanning the gap. The CDR3 sequence: CATSRDGLVMGEQYF. The CDR3 nucleotides read TGTGCCACCAGCAGAGATGGGTTAGTAATGGGCGAGCAGTACTTC.

Of note for this clonotype: A clone one base away is much larger, so this may be a read error. This likely comes from a read error, as the CDR3 has no conserved phenylalanine or tryptophan at its end. The chain couples TRBV6-5 to TRBJ2-4; D remains ambiguous. Germline lookup yields CDR1 MNHEY and CDR2 SVGAGI. Trimming shortened V by 2 bases and J by 1 base, and 9 bases separated the two germline ends. The CDR3 loop spans 15 amino acids. This CDR3 reads CASSYGSGAKNIQYS. In nucleotides, the CDR3 is TGTGCCAGCAGTTACGGATCCGGGGCCAAAAACATTCAGTACTCC.

There are a few counts of this clonotype. A much larger clone differs by one base, so this may be a read error. This chain uses TRBV12-3 or TRBV12-4 with TRBJ2-1; tentative D call: TRBD2 (6 bases). The germline V and J ends were trimmed by 6 bases and 0 bases, with 27 bases remaining between them. This CDR3 is 20 amino acids long. The CDR3 sequence is CASSSRGLLVADISYNEQFF. CDR3 DNA sequence: TGTGCCAGCAGCAGTAGGGGTCTTCTAGTAGCGGACATCTCCTACAATGAGCAGTTCTTC.

This clonotype was counted between two and nine times. This rearrangement joins TRBV7-9 to TRBJ1-6, with a weak D call TRBD1 (5 bases). In germline, CDR1 is SEHNR, CDR2 FQNEAQ (reference sequence). There are 19 residues in the CDR3. The ends were cut back, 3 bases at V and 0 bases at J, with 18 bases in the middle. The CDR3 DNA is TGTGCCAGCAGCTTTGAGTCGGGACCCCTGAGCTCCTATAATTCACCCCTCCACTTT. Its translation: CASSFESGPLSSYNSPLHF.

This clonotype was counted many times. V usage is TRBV7-6 and J usage is TRBJ2-5; 8 bases match TRBD2. Trimming cost V 3 bases and J 0 bases; bases outside gene matches: 9. The CDR3 is made up of 17 amino acids. Germline V gene data show CDR1 as SGHVS and CDR2 as FNYEAQ. For the CDR3, the DNA is TGTGCCAGCAGCTTCAAGCGGGAGAGGGGGTACCAAGAGACCCAGTACTTC. It is translated as CASSFKRERGYQETQYF.

This clonotype has at least ten counts. V usage is TRBV27 and J usage is TRBJ2-7; a possible D gene is TRBD1 (6 bases). The CDR3 spans 15 residues. Trimming took 9 bases from V and 0 from J, leaving 18 bases between them. Germline CDR1 is MNHEY and CDR2 is SMNVEV (reference sequence). CDR3 in amino acids: CARIFPGQISYEQYF. The DNA of the CDR3 is TGTGCCAGAATTTTTCCGGGACAAATCTCCTACGAGCAGTACTTC.

Many counts were recorded for this clonotype. The rearrangement links TRBV12-3 or TRBV12-4 to TRBJ2-3; TRBD2 matches 7 bases. J lost 3 bases, V lost 4 bases, and 7 bases had no gene match. The CDR3 sequence is 15 residues long. The CDR3 DNA reads as TGTGCCAGCAGTTCTGCGCGGGAGTCTACAGATACGCAGTATTTT. Its translation is CASSSARESTDTQYF.

This clonotype was seen ten or more times. This chain joins TRBV7-6 and TRBJ2-7, with 12 bases matching TRBD2. Germline V gene lookup returns CDR1 SGHVS and CDR2 FNYEAQ. The length of the CDR3 is 14 residues. V dropped 5 bases and J dropped 5; count of bases not matched to a gene: 4. In DNA form, the CDR3 reads TGTGCCAGCAGCAAGACTAGCGGGAGCAACGAGCAGTACTTC. Translating it yields CASSKTSGSNEQYF.

In the case of this clonotype: A read error may explain this, as a much larger clone is one base away. The chain couples TRBV5-6 to TRBJ2-3; TRBD2 matches 14 bases. The length of the CDR3 is 15 residues. Germline CDR1 SGHDT, CDR2 YYEEEE. V was clipped by 3 bases and J by 5 bases; unmatched bases: 2. The chain's CDR3 is CASSSGLAGVDTQYF. The CDR3 DNA sequence: TGTGCCAGCAGCTCGGGACTAGCGGGAGTAGATACGCAGTATTTT. The full variable domain, rest sourced from reference TRBV5-6 and TRBJ2-3, is DAGVTQSPTHLIKTRGQQVTLRCSPKSGHDTVSWYQQALGQGPQFIFQYYEEEERQRGNFPDRFSGHQFPNYSSELNVNALLLGDSALYLCASSSGLAGVDTQYFGPGTRLTVL.

This clonotype was recorded at least ten times. The chain employs TRBV6-1 and TRBJ1-2, with 8 bases lining up with TRBD1. Germline-derived CDR1 and CDR2 are MNHNS and SASEGT. The V and J ends lost 5 bases and 3 bases, in that order; junction bases with no gene match: 8. CDR3 length equals 15 residues. CDR3: CASSHGQGIDYGYTF. The CDR3 DNA follows: TGTGCCAGCAGTCACGGACAGGGAATAGACTATGGCTACACCTTC.

This clonotype came up once. The J gene is TRBJ1-1, the V gene TRBV2, with D perhaps matching TRBD1 (6 bases). The V end lost 5 bases, the J end lost 6 bases, and 16 bases lay between the germline ends. The germline V gene encodes CDR1 SNHLY and CDR2 FYNNEI. The CDR3 totals 14 residues. CDR3 loop: CASSRDKKRAEAFF. The CDR3 DNA is TGTGCCAGCAGTCGGGACAAAAAAAGGGCTGAAGCTTTCTTT.

This clonotype was counted at least ten times. In nucleotides, the CDR3 is TGTGCCAGCAGGTACGACGTTGGGGACCAAGAGACCCAGTACTTC. The encoded protein is CASRYDVGDQETQYF. The genes are TRBV6-5 and TRBJ2-5, with D unresolved. Germline V gene data show CDR1 as MNHEY and CDR2 as SVGAGI. Trimming cost V 6 bases and J 0 bases, with 14 bases left between them. CDR3 length: 15 residues.

At least ten counts were recorded for this clonotype. The rearrangement uses TRBV11-2 and TRBJ2-7, with D perhaps being TRBD1 or TRBD2 (6 bases each). Trimming left V 5 bases short and J 2 bases short, with 16 bases between. The CDR3 spans 15 residues. Germline CDR1 is SGHAT and CDR2 is FQNNGV. The CDR3 coding sequence is TGTGCCAGCAGCCCAGAGGGGGGACAAACCTACGAGCAGTACTTC. Protein: CASSPEGGQTYEQYF.

This clonotype was seen ten or more times. This chain links TRBV27 with TRBJ2-7; no firm D call. CDR1 MNHEY and CDR2 SMNVEV come from the germline V gene (reference sequence). The CDR3 is 13 residues long. Trimming shortened V by 4 bases and J by 1 base, and 8 bases separated the two germline ends. The CDR3 spells CASSYRASYEQYF. CDR3 bases: TGTGCCAGCAGTTACCGCGCGTCCTACGAGCAGTACTTC.

The chain links TRBV9 to TRBJ2-1; perhaps TRBD1 as D (6 bases). Deletions cut 3 bases from V and 8 bases from J, with 15 bases between. Germline V CDR1 and CDR2: SGDLS, YYNGEE. The CDR3 totals 14 residues. CDR3 region: CASSARLGGYEQFF. DNA for the CDR3: TGTGCCAGCAGCGCTAGGCTAGGGGGTTATGAGCAGTTCTTC.

The chain recombines TRBV27 with TRBJ2-7, with a tentative D call TRBD1 (5 bases). CDR3 length: 13 amino acids. V was pared by 6 bases and J by 3 bases, with 12 bases between. Per germline, CDR1 MNHEY and CDR2 SMNVEV (reference sequence). As DNA, the CDR3 is TGTGCCAGCAGACTCGACAGAGGCTACGAGCAGTACTTC. This encodes CASRLDRGYEQYF.